This TCR beta chain was observed in a study of PD-L1 blockade in urothelial cancer. Study overall: The number of prior chemotherapy regimens per patient was 0 to 3. Blood samples had a median of about 150,000 T cells.

Study-wide findings and caveats: Better survival was predicted when blood TCR clonality before treatment fell below the median.

Time point: peripheral blood 6 weeks after treatment start. As for this clone: Its specificity is unknown.

The templates were synthetic TCR analogs, and they were spiked into each PCR. Some clones are missing from TCRdb's copy, which holds only in-frame ones; the method was immunoSEQ multiplex PCR. The sample carries over 25,000 clones, about four fifths recorded once. The germline gives CDR1 LNHDA, CDR2 SQIVND (reference sequence). CDR3 length: 13 residues. The ends were cut back, 8 bases at V and 1 base at J, with 8 bases in the middle. The chain links TRBV19 to TRBJ2-2; the D is unclear. This receptor was identified in a man in his 70s with urothelial cancer. Sequences were derived from PBMCs, sampled around atezolizumab (anti-PD-L1) treatment. CDR3 coding DNA: TGTGCCAGTGCCGCGAAGAACACCGGGGAGCTGTTTTTT. It yields the protein CASAAKNTGELFF.